A selection of T cell receptor beta chains follows, all from one sample in a study of blood T cell repertoires in COVID-19. Using immunoSEQ multiplex PCR, the repertoire was profiled, and TCRdb retains in-frame clones only, with some absent. The sample comprises some 15,000 clones, approximately 88% of which are singletons, and about 8.3% rests with the top ten. The sample consisted of peripheral blood. All receptors derive from a human donor in a cohort sampled during active COVID-19. Both conserved end residues are part of each CDR3. D genes are given only for firm matches. Only some rows state a clone size, as once, few, many or a class for expanded clones.

v_gene	d_gene	abundance	j_gene	CDR3nt	CDR3aa
TRBV5-4	TRBD2	.	TRBJ2-1	TGTGCCAGCAAGAGAGGGAGGGACGACAATGAGCAGTTCTTC	CASKRGRDDNEQFF
TRBV28	TRBD2	.	TRBJ2-7	TGTGCCAGCAGTTTACCTGCGGGAGACTCCTACGAGCAGTACTTC	CASSLPAGDSYEQYF
TRBV10-3	TRBD2	.	TRBJ2-7	TGTGCCATCAGGGCTAGCGGGAGCTCCTACGAGCAGTACTTC	CAIRASGSSYEQYF
TRBV3-1/TRBV3-2	.	.	TRBJ2-7	TGTGCCAGCAGCTTTATTGAGGGAGGCGAGCAGTACTTC	CASSFIEGGEQYF
TRBV5-1	TRBD2	.	TRBJ2-1	TGCGCCAGCAGTCTCTCGGGAGGGCCTTCCGATGAGCAGTTCTTC	CASSLSGGPSDEQFF
TRBV12-3/TRBV12-4	.	.	TRBJ2-1	TGTGCCAGCAGTACACAGGTATACAATGAGCAGTTCTTC	CASSTQVYNEQFF
TRBV5-6	.	once	TRBJ1-4	TGTGCCAGCAGCTTGCAGGGCTATTATAATGAAAAACTGTTTTTT	CASSLQGYYNEKLFF
TRBV12-3/TRBV12-4	.	.	TRBJ2-7	TGTGCCAGCAGTTTAGACAGCTTCTACGAGCAGTACTTC	CASSLDSFYEQYF
TRBV28	.	.	TRBJ2-6	TGTGCCAGCAGTTTAAGGGGGGAGGGAAGGACTTGGAGTTCTGGGGCCAACGTCCTGACTTTC	CASSLRGEGRTWSSGANVLTF
TRBV11-3	.	.	TRBJ2-7	TGTGCCAGCAGCTTCCCCCCAAAGAGCGAGCAGTACTTC	CASSFPPKSEQYF
TRBV6-5	.	.	TRBJ1-1	TGTGCCACCGGTCGGGAGGCGGGGGACACTGAAGCTTTCTTT	CATGREAGDTEAFF
TRBV5-4	.	.	TRBJ2-3	TGTGCCAGCAGCTCAGGACTAATTACTGACGATACGCAGTATTTT	CASSSGLITDDTQYF
TRBV6-1	TRBD2	.	TRBJ2-7	TGTGCCAGCAGTGCCTGGACTAGCGGGGGGGGCTACGAGCAGTACTTC	CASSAWTSGGGYEQYF
TRBV18	.	few	TRBJ2-3	TGTGCCAGCTCACCACCGGTTACTGATACGCAGTATTTT	CASSPPVTDTQYF
TRBV7-2	TRBD1	.	TRBJ1-6	TGTGCCAGCAGCTTAGCGCTGAGTGCCCCTCCAAGAACCGGGACAGTTAATTCACCCCTCCACTTT	CASSLALSAPPRTGTVNSPLHF
TRBV10-1	.	.	TRBJ2-3	TGCGCCAGCAGTACTCATAGTACGCAGTATTTT	CASSTHSTQYF
TRBV12-3/TRBV12-4	.	.	TRBJ2-4	TGTGCCAGCAGCCCGGGACTTATAGGCTTTCAGTACTTC	CASSPGLIGFQYF
TRBV29-1	TRBD1	.	TRBJ2-1	TGCAGCGTAATGGGACAGGGTCGCCACAATGAGCAGTTCTTC	CSVMGQGRHNEQFF
TRBV19	.	.	TRBJ2-3	TGTGCCAGATCGGGAGTCCGGGATACGCAGTATTTT	CARSGVRDTQYF
TRBV5-1	.	few	TRBJ1-1	TGCGCCAGCAGCTGGAACCACAGGGCCCACTTCAGGAGCACTGAAGCTTTCTTT	CASSWNHRAHFRSTEAFF
TRBV27	TRBD1	.	TRBJ1-2	TGTGCCAGCAGTAGGGACAGCCTTTATGGCTACACCTTC	CASSRDSLYGYTF
TRBV24-1	TRBD1	.	TRBJ2-7	TGTGCCACCAGTGACCCGATCGACAGGGACTACGAGCAGTACTTC	CATSDPIDRDYEQYF
TRBV28	.	.	TRBJ1-5	TGTGCCAGCAGTTTGAGTACTCGTAATCAGCCCCAGCATTTT	CASSLSTRNQPQHF
TRBV5-4	TRBD1	hyperexpanded	TRBJ1-2	TGTGCCAGCAGCTCCTCTCCGGGACAGGGGGCTGGCTATGGCTACACCTTC	CASSSSPGQGAGYGYTF
TRBV5-1	.	.	TRBJ2-2	TGCGCCAGCAGCTTGGCAGCGGAGGGAACCGGGGAGCTGTTTTTT	CASSLAAEGTGELFF
TRBV3-1/TRBV3-2	TRBD2	.	TRBJ2-7	TGTGCCAGCAGCCAGACTAGCGGGAGTAGAGAGCAGTACTTC	CASSQTSGSREQYF